The present T cell receptor (beta chain) was sequenced within a study of PD-1 blockade in mismatch repair-deficient tumors. The repertoire was sequenced with immunoSEQ multiplex PCR; TCRdb's copy has only in-frame clones and lacks some. Here the sample spans roughly 130,000 clones, 88% being singletons. The origin of this receptor is an adult with mismatch repair-deficient cancer. The input for sequencing was peripheral blood, taken 70 to 73 weeks after starting pembrolizumab.

DNA of the CDR3: TGCAGCGTTGACTTTGCGAAAACGGGAGGCTACACCTTC. Protein product: CSVDFAKTGGYTF. The chain links TRBV29-1 to TRBJ1-2; no firm D call. This CDR3 contains 13 residues. Trimming cost V 3 bases and J 8 bases, with 16 bases left between them. Germline V lookup: CDR1 SQVTM, CDR2 ANQGSEA.